Listed here are 26 T cell receptor beta chains from one sample, sequenced in a study of preoperative IRX-2 immunotherapy in early breast cancer. Treatment defined: preoperative locoregional IRX-2 cytokine immunotherapy. Assay used: immunoSEQ multiplex PCR; TCRdb lists only in-frame clones, some missing. Altogether some 99,000 clones are present, approximately 90% being singletons, with the ten largest covering about 1.9%. Sequences were derived from tumor tissue, sampled after IRX-2 immunotherapy. The receptors shown here come from a human donor with breast cancer.

V and J are TRBV1 and TRBJ1-6. TRBV1 is a documented pseudogene. The CDR3 is 16 amino acids. The CDR3 is CASSQSDRWENSPLHF. The CDR3 region has the DNA TGCGCCAGCAGCCAATCGGACCGATGGGAAAATTCACCCCTCCACTTT.

The V call is TRBV7-7, the J call TRBJ2-3; D possibly uses TRBD1 or TRBD2 (5 bases each). The CDR3 is made up of 17 amino acids. Trimming pared 1 base from V and 3 bases from J, leaving 17 bases between. Per germline, CDR1 SSHAT and CDR2 FNYEAQ (reference sequence). This CDR3 reads CASSLEAGGFGTDTQYF. The CDR3 DNA sequence: TGTGCCAGCAGCTTAGAGGCTGGGGGTTTCGGGACAGATACGCAGTATTTT.

V is TRBV29-1 and J is TRBJ2-1; TRBD1 might be the D (6 bases). This CDR3 comprises 15 residues. Germline V gene sequence: CDR1 SQVTM, CDR2 ANQGSEA. Trimming removed 2 bases at V and 5 bases at J, with 16 bases between. CDR3 amino acids: CSVEFFRQANNEQFF. The DNA of the CDR3 is TGCAGCGTTGAATTTTTCCGACAGGCAAACAATGAGCAGTTCTTC.

The gene calls are TRBV10-3 and TRBJ1-5, with D unclear. The V end was cut by 2 bases, the J end by 3 bases, with 2 bases between. The germline V gene encodes CDR1 ENHRY and CDR2 SYGVKD. The CDR3 length is 12 residues. CDR3 sequence: CAISEDNQPQHF. The DNA for the CDR3 is TGTGCCATCAGTGAGGACAATCAGCCCCAGCATTTT.

About this clone itself: The junction departs from the called germline gene at one end, perhaps through a read error. The V and J genes are TRBV5-1 and TRBJ1-5, with TRBD1 matching 7 bases. Germline V gene data show CDR1 as SGHRS and CDR2 as YFSETQ. This CDR3 is 15 amino acids long. As DNA, the CDR3 is TGCGCCAGCAGGTTGGGACAGAGTAGCAATCAGCCCCAGCATTTT. Translation: CASRLGQSSNQPQHF.

J is TRBJ2-5 and V is TRBV5-1, with 9 bases identical to TRBD1. The CDR3 runs 15 residues. Germline trimming cut 1 base from V and 5 bases from J; bases unmatched to any gene: 6. Germline values: CDR1 SGHRS, CDR2 YFSETQ. This CDR3 is CASSLMDRGGETQYF. CDR3 coding DNA: TGCGCCAGCAGCTTGATGGACAGGGGAGGGGAGACCCAGTACTTC.

This clone was observed a few times. The gene calls are TRBV14 and TRBJ2-2; maybe TRBD1 (7 bases). CDR1 is SGHDN and CDR2 is FVKESK in the germline V gene. The CDR3 covers 17 residues. With 4 bases removed from V and 1 base from J, the gap between germline ends came to 16 bases. For the CDR3, the DNA is TGTGCCAGCAGCCCTTACGGGACAGCGGGGAACACCGGGGAGCTGTTTTTT. Its translation is CASSPYGTAGNTGELFF.

This clone was seen just once. Sequence at one end of the junction differs from germline and may be a read error. The rearrangement links TRBV30 to TRBJ1-2; D gene unclear. Germline CDR1 GTSNPN, CDR2 SVGIG (reference sequence). The CDR3 contains 15 residues. This CDR3 is CAWRGPGRFNSGYTF. The CDR3 DNA sequence: TGTGCCTGGAGGGGTCCGGGGAGGTTCAACTCTGGCTACACCTTC.

The V call is TRBV12-5, the J call TRBJ2-3; the match to TRBD2 covers 11 bases. Trimming removed 0 bases from V and 0 bases from J; junction bases left unmatched: 8. Looked up from germline, CDR1 is LGHNT and CDR2 is FRNRAP. This CDR3 spans 19 amino acids. CDR3 coding DNA: TGTGCTAGTGGTTTGGTACCGGGACTAGCGGACTCTAGCACAGATACGCAGTATTTT. This translates into CASGLVPGLADSSTDTQYF.

The chain links TRBV11-3 to TRBJ1-5; the D gene is possibly TRBD1 (5 bases). Trimming took off 2 bases at V and 4 bases at J, with 9 bases between the two ends. This CDR3 is 14 amino acids long. Germline CDR1 SGHNT, CDR2 YENEEA. In nucleotides, the CDR3 is TGTGCCAGCAGCTTACAGGGAGGAAATCAGCCCCAGCATTTT. It is translated as CASSLQGGNQPQHF.

The V and J genes are TRBV6-8 and TRBJ1-5, with TRBD1 matching over 9 bases. The CDR3 contains 16 residues. Germline CDR1 is MNHGY and CDR2 is SAAAGT. The V and J ends lost 7 bases and 5 bases, in that order; junction bases with no gene match: 12. CDR3 nucleotide sequence: TGTGCCAGCACCCCCGGACAGGGGCATATCTATCAGCCCCAGCATTTT. Translated, it gives CASTPGQGHIYQPQHF.

J is TRBJ1-1 and V is TRBV19, with 9 bases that match TRBD1. The J segment lost 5 bases and the V segment lost 7 bases, leaving 5 bases of the junction unmatched. The CDR3 covers 13 residues. Germline CDR1 and CDR2: LNHDA and SQIVND (reference sequence). CDR3 DNA: TGTGCCAGTACCCCACAGGGGGCGACTGAAGCTTTCTTT. This encodes CASTPQGATEAFF.

The chain recombines TRBV19 with TRBJ1-5; 9 bases line up with TRBD1. Germline CDR1 is LNHDA and CDR2 is SQIVND (reference sequence). With V trimmed by 3 bases and J by 2 bases, 5 bases remained unmatched. The CDR3 loop spans 16 amino acids. CDR3 nucleotide sequence: TGTGCCAGTAGTATTTCGGGACAGGGACGCAATCAGCCCCAGCATTTT. Translation: CASSISGQGRNQPQHF.

Here the CDR3 DNA reads TGTGCCAGCAGGAGCACAGGGGACGATGGCTACACCTTC. It codes for CASRSTGDDGYTF. This chain uses TRBV28 with TRBJ1-2; TRBD1 matches 7 bases. The CDR3 consists of 13 residues. In germline, CDR1 is MDHEN, CDR2 SYDVKM. J was trimmed by 6 bases and V by 6 bases; bases with no gene match: 7.

The rearrangement links TRBV4-1 to TRBJ2-2; D possibly corresponds to TRBD1 (5 bases). CDR1 MGHRA and CDR2 YSYEKL come from the germline V gene. This CDR3 spans 17 amino acids. Trimming removed 1 base at V and 4 bases at J, with 16 bases between. The CDR3, as DNA: TGCGCCAGCAGCCAAGTAAGGGGCGCGCGAGTCACCGGGGAGCTGTTTTTT. As protein: CASSQVRGARVTGELFF.

The gene calls are TRBV11-3 and TRBJ1-1; D is unresolved. The CDR3 length is 17 residues. V dropped 5 bases and J dropped 0 bases, with 19 bases sitting between them. In germline, CDR1 is SGHNT, CDR2 YENEEA. The CDR3 reads CASSLWARTYLNTEAFF. CDR3 coding DNA: TGTGCCAGCAGCCTATGGGCTAGAACTTATTTGAACACTGAAGCTTTCTTT. The complete variable domain, with remaining parts taken from reference TRBV11-3 and TRBJ1-1, reads EAGVVQSPRYKIIEKKQPVAFWCNPISGHNTLYWYLQNLGQGPELLIRYENEEAVDDSQLPKDRFSAERLKGVDSTLKIQPAELGDSAVYLCASSLWARTYLNTEAFFGQGTRLTVV.

The chain carries TRBV18 and TRBJ1-1; possible D gene TRBD1, 6 bases. Germline-derived CDR1 and CDR2 are KGHSH and LQKENI. The V end was cut by 4 bases, the J end by 7 bases, with 10 bases between. The CDR3 consists of 12 residues. CDR3 nucleotides: TGTGCCAGCTCACTAAAGGGGGATGAAGCTTTCTTT. The encoded protein is CASSLKGDEAFF.

The chain is built from TRBV30 and TRBJ1-4; possible D gene TRBD1, 5 bases. Germline V gene lookup returns CDR1 GTSNPN and CDR2 SVGIG (reference sequence). V was trimmed by 2 bases and J by 2 bases, leaving 6 bases between them. This CDR3 spans 13 amino acids. CDR3 DNA: TGTGCCTGGAGTCGGGGCACTAATGAAAAACTGTTTTTT. Translation: CAWSRGTNEKLFF.

The chain carries TRBV19 and TRBJ1-2; D is undetermined. With 2 bases removed from V and 5 bases from J, the gap between germline ends came to 12 bases. Germline V lookup: CDR1 LNHDA, CDR2 SQIVND (reference sequence). The CDR3 runs 14 residues. CDR3 protein: CASSINEQNYGYTF. CDR3 DNA: TGTGCCAGTAGTATAAATGAACAGAATTATGGCTACACCTTC.

This rearrangement joins TRBV29-1 to TRBJ2-7; 9 nucleotides match TRBD2. Germline V CDR1 and CDR2: SQVTM, ANQGSEA. The V segment lost 3 bases and the J segment 6 bases; nucleotides outside the gene matches: 6. The CDR3 consists of 13 residues. CDR3 in DNA: TGCAGCGTTGAGGTTCTAGCGGGAACCGAGCAGTACTTC. This encodes CSVEVLAGTEQYF.

The rearrangement links TRBV6-8 to TRBJ1-3, with D maybe TRBD1 (5 bases). This CDR3 has 14 amino acids. In germline, CDR1 is MNHGY, CDR2 SAAAGT. Trimming removed 4 bases at V and 3 bases at J, with 10 bases between. The CDR3 DNA follows: TGTGCCAGCAGTTTCCAGGGACGTGGAAACACCATATATTTT. Translated, it gives CASSFQGRGNTIYF.

This rearrangement joins TRBV19 to TRBJ2-2; 7 bases fit TRBD1. The germline gives CDR1 LNHDA, CDR2 SQIVND (reference sequence). This CDR3 spans 14 amino acids. V dropped 8 bases and J dropped 7; count of bases not matched to a gene: 10. CDR3 loop: CASANPGGIGELFF. The CDR3 DNA is TGTGCCAGTGCTAACCCAGGGGGAATCGGGGAGCTGTTTTTT. Full variable domain (outside the CDR3, taken from reference TRBV19 and TRBJ2-2): DGGITQSPKYLFRKEGQNVTLSCEQNLNHDAMYWYRQDPGQGLRLIYYSQIVNDFQKGDIAEGYSVSREKKESFPLTVTSAQKNPTAFYLCASANPGGIGELFFGEGSRLTVL.

This chain joins TRBV5-1 and TRBJ1-4, with TRBD1 as a possible D gene (6 bases). The germline gives CDR1 SGHRS, CDR2 YFSETQ. Trimming removed 0 bases from V and 7 bases from J, with 13 bases in between. The CDR3 consists of 15 residues. DNA for the CDR3: TGCGCCAGCAGCTTGGAGGGGGGCTTGAGTGAAAAACTGTTTTTT. Encoded protein: CASSLEGGLSEKLFF.

The chain uses TRBV19 and TRBJ1-5, with D possibly being TRBD1 (5 bases). The CDR3 sequence is 15 residues long. The germline CDR1 and CDR2 sequences are LNHDA and SQIVND (reference sequence). The ends were cut back, 5 bases at V and 2 bases at J, with 13 bases in the middle. Here the CDR3 DNA reads TGTGCCAGTAGTGAGGCGGGGGGTGGCAATCAGCCCCAGCATTTT. It specifies CASSEAGGGNQPQHF.

V and J are TRBV5-1 and TRBJ1-1; 12 nucleotides agree with TRBD1. Trimming removed 0 bases from V and 6 bases from J; junction bases left unmatched: 9. The CDR3 is 17 residues long. Germline values: CDR1 SGHRS, CDR2 YFSETQ. CDR3 residues: CASSLAPGQGASAEAFF. The CDR3 DNA sequence: TGCGCCAGCAGCTTGGCCCCGGGACAGGGGGCATCTGCTGAAGCTTTCTTT.

The chain recombines TRBV28 with TRBJ1-2, with D perhaps TRBD1 (5 bases). Germline loops: CDR1 MDHEN, CDR2 SYDVKM. Trimming shortened V by 6 bases and J by 7 bases, and 15 bases separated the two germline ends. This CDR3 is built from 13 residues. CDR3 sequence (DNA): TGTGCCAGCAGGGTTCCGCGTCAGGGTGGCTACACCTTC. It translates to CASRVPRQGGYTF.